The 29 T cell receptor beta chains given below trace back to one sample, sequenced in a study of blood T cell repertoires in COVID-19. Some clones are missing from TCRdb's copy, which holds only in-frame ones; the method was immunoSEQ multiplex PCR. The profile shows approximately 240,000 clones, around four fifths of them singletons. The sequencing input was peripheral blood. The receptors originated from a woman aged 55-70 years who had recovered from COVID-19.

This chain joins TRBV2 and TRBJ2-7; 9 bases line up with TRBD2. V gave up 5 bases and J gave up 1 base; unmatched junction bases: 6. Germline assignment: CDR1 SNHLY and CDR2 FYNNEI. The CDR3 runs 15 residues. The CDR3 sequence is CASSRGGAGSYEQYF. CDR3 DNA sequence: TGTGCCAGCAGTCGCGGGGGGGCCGGATCCTACGAGCAGTACTTC.

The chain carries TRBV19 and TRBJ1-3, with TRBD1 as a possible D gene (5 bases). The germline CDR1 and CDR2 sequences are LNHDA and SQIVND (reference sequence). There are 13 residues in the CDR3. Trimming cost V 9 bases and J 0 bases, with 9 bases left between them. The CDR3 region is CASDSFSGNTIYF. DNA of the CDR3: TGTGCCAGCGACAGCTTCTCTGGAAACACCATATATTTT.

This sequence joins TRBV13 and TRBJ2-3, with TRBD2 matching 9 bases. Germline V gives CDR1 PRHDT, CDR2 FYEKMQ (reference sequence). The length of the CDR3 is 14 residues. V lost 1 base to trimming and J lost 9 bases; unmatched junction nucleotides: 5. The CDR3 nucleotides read TGTGCCAGCAGCTTAGTGACTAGCGGAAACACGCAGTATTTT. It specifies CASSLVTSGNTQYF.

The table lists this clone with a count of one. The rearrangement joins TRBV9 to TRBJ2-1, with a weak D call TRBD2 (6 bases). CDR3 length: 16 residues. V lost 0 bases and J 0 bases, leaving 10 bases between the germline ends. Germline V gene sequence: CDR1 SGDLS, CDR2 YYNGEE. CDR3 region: CASSVAGGLSYNEQFF. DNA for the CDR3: TGTGCCAGCAGCGTAGCTGGGGGACTCTCCTACAATGAGCAGTTCTTC.

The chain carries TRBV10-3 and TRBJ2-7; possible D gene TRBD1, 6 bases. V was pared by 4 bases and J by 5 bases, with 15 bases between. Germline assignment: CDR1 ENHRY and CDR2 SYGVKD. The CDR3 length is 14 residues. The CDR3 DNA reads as TGTGCCATCAGTGGTGTACAGGGTCCGAACGAGCAGTACTTC. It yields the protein CAISGVQGPNEQYF.

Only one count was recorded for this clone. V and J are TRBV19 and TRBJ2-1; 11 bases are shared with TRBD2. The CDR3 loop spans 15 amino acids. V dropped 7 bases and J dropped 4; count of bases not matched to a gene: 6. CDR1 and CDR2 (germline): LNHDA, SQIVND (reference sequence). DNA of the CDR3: TGTGCCAGTACACTAGCGGGGGCGGAATACAATGAGCAGTTCTTC. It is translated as CASTLAGAEYNEQFF.

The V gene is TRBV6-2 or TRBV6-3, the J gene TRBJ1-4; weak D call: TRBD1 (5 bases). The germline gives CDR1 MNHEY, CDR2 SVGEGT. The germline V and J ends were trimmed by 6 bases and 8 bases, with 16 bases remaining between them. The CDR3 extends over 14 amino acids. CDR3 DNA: TGTGCCAGCAGCCTGCGGGAGGGGTCAGAAAAACTGTTTTTT. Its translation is CASSLREGSEKLFF.

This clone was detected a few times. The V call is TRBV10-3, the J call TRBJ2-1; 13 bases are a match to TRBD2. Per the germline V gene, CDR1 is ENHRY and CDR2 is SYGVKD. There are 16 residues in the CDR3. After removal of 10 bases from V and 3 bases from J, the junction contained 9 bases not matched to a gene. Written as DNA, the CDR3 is TGTGCCACCAATCCCGGGACTAGCGGGGTCTACAATGAGCAGTTCTTC. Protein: CATNPGTSGVYNEQFF.

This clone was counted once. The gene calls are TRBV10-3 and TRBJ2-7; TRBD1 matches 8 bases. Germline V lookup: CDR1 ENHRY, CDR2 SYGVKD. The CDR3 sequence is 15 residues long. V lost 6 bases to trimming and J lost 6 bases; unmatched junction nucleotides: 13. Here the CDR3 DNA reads TGTGCCATCAGGGTCATGGCAGGGGGCATCCCCGAGCAGTACTTC. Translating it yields CAIRVMAGGIPEQYF.

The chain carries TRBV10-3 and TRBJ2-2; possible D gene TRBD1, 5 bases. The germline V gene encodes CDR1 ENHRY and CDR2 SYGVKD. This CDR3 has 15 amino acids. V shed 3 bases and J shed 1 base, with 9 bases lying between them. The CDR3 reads CAISDQGWNTGELFF. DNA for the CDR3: TGTGCCATCAGTGATCAGGGATGGAACACCGGGGAGCTGTTTTTT.

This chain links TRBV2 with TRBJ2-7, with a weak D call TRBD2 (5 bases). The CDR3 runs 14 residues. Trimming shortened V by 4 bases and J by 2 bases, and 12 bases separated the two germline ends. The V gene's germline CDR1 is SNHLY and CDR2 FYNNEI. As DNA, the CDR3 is TGTGCCAGCAGTGGTGAGCCCGGGGCCTACGAGCAGTACTTC. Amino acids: CASSGEPGAYEQYF.

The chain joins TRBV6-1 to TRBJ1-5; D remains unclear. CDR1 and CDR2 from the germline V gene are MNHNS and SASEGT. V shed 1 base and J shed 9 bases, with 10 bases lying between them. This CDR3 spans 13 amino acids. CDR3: CASSEGGYRPQHF. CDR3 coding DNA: TGTGCCAGCAGTGAAGGAGGATATCGGCCCCAGCATTTT.

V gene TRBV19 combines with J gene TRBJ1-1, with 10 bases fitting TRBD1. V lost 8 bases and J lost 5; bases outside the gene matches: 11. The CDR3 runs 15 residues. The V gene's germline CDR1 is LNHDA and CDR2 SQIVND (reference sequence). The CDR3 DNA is TGTGCCAGTGCGTCTGACAGGGGGCGGGCAACTGAAGCTTTCTTT. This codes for CASASDRGRATEAFF. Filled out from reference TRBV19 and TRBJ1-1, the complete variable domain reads DGGITQSPKYLFRKEGQNVTLSCEQNLNHDAMYWYRQDPGQGLRLIYYSQIVNDFQKGDIAEGYSVSREKKESFPLTVTSAQKNPTAFYLCASASDRGRATEAFFGQGTRLTVV.

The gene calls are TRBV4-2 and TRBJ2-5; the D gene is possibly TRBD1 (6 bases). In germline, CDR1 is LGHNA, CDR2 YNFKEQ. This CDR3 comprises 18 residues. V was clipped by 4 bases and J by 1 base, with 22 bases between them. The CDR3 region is CASSRQGPQDLLQETQYF. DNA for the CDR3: TGTGCCAGCAGCCGTCAGGGGCCTCAAGACTTGCTCCAAGAGACCCAGTACTTC.

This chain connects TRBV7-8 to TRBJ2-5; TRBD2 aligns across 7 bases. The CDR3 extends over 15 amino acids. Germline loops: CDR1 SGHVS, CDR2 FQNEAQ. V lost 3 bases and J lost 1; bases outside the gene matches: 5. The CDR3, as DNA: TGTGCCAGCAGCTTTTTGCGGGGGTTCCAAGAGACCCAGTACTTC. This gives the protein CASSFLRGFQETQYF.

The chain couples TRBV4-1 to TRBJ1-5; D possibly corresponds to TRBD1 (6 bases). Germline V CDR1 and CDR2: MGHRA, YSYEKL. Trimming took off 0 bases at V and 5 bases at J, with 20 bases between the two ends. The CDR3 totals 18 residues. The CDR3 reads CASSQDGAKWGGDQPQHF. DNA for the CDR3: TGCGCCAGCAGCCAAGATGGGGCCAAGTGGGGGGGCGATCAGCCCCAGCATTTT.

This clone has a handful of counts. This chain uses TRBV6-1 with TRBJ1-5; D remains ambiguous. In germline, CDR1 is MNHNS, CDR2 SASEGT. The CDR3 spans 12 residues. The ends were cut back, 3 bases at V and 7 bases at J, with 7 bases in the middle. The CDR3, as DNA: TGTGCCAGCAGTGAGAGGCCCCAGCCCCAGCATTTT. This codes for CASSERPQPQHF.

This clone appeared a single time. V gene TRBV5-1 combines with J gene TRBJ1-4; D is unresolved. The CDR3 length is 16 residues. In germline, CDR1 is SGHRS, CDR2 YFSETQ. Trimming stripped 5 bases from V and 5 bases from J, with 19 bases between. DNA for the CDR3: TGCGCCAGCAGTCGGTGGGCATTGTTTGGGAATGAAAAACTGTTTTTT. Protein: CASSRWALFGNEKLFF.

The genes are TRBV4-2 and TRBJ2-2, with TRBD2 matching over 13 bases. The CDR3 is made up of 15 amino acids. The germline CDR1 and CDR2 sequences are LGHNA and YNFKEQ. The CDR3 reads CASGELAGGPGELFF. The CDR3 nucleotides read TGTGCGAGCGGTGAACTAGCGGGGGGGCCCGGGGAGCTGTTTTTT.

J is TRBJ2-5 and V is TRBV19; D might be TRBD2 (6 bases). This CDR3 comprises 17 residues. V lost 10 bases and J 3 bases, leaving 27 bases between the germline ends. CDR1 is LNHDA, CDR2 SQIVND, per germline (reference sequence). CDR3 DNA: TGTGCCACGGGGATAAGGTTCGGGCCAAGGACTAAAGAGACCCAGTACTTC. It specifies CATGIRFGPRTKETQYF.

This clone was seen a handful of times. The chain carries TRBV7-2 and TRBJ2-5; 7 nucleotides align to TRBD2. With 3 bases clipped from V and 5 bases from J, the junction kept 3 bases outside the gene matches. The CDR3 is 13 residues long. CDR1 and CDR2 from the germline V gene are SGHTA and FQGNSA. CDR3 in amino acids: CASSLWRGETQYF. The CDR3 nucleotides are TGTGCCAGCAGCTTGTGGCGGGGGGAGACCCAGTACTTC.

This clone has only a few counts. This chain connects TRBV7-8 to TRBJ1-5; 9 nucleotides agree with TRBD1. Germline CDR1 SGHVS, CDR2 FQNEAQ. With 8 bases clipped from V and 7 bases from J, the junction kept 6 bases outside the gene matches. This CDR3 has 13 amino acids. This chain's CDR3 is CASGQGFGQPQHF. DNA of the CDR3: TGTGCCAGCGGACAGGGGTTCGGGCAGCCCCAGCATTTT.

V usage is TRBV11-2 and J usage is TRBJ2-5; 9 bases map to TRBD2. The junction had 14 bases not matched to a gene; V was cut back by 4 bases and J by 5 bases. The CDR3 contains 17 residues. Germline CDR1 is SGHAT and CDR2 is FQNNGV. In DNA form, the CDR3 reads TGTGCCAGCAGCTGGAAAAGCGGGGGGACCGGAGTGGAGACCCAGTACTTC. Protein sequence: CASSWKSGGTGVETQYF.

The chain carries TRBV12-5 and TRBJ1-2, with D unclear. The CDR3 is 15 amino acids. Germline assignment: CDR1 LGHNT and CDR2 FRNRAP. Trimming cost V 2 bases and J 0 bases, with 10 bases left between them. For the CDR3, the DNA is TGTGCTAGTGGTTTGTCGGTTGAGCCTAACTATGGCTACACCTTC. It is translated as CASGLSVEPNYGYTF. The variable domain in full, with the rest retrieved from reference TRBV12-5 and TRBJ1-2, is DARVTQTPRHKVTEMGQEVTMRCQPILGHNTVFWYRQTMMQGLELLAYFRNRAPLDDSGMPKDRFSAEMPDATLATLKIQPSEPRDSAVYFCASGLSVEPNYGYTFGSGTRLTVV.

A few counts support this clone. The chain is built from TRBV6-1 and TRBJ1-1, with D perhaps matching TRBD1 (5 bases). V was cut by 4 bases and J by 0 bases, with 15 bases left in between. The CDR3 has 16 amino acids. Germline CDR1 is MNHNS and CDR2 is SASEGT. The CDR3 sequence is CASSGLWGRLNTEAFF. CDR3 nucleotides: TGTGCCAGCAGTGGACTCTGGGGCAGGCTGAACACTGAAGCTTTCTTT.

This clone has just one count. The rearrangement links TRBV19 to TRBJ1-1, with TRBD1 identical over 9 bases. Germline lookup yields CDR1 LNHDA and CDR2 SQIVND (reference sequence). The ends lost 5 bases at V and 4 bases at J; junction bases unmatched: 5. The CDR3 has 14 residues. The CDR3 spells CASSADRGGTEAFF. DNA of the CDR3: TGTGCCAGTAGTGCAGACAGGGGGGGCACTGAAGCTTTCTTT.

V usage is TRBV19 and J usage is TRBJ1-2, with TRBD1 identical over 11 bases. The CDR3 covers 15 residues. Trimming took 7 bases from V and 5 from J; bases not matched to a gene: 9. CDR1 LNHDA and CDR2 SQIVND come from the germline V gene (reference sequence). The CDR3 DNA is TGTGCCAGTACCCCCCCGGGACAGGGGGGGTATGGCTACACCTTC. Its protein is CASTPPGQGGYGYTF.

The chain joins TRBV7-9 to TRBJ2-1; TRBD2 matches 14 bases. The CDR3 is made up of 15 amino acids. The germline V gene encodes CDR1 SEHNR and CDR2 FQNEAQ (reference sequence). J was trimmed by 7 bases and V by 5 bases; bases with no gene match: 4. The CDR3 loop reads CASSRGLAGGNEQFF. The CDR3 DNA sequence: TGTGCCAGCAGCCGTGGACTAGCGGGGGGTAATGAGCAGTTCTTC. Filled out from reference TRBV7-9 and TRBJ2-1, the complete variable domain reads DTGVSQNPRHKITKRGQNVTFRCDPISEHNRLYWYRQTLGQGPEFLTYFQNEAQLEKSRLLSDRFSAERPKGSFSTLEIQRTEQGDSAMYLCASSRGLAGGNEQFFGPGTRLTVL.

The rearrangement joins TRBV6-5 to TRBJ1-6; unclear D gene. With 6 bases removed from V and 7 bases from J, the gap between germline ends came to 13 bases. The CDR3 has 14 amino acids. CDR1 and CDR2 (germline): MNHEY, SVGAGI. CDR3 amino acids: CASRRGGMNSPLHF. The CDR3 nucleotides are TGTGCCAGCAGGCGGGGAGGGATGAATTCACCCCTCCACTTT.